This T cell receptor (beta chain) is from a study of early stage breast cancer tumors. Background on the study: ER+/PR+/HER2- status applied to about 80% of the 16 invasive breast tumors. Average read coverage per sample was approximately 10-fold. Study results and limitations: Comparing each tissue with blood distinguished tumor from normal in about 90% of the 16 patients. Bulk DNA sequencing of unsorted cells missed chain pairing and markers.

The table came from immunoSEQ multiplex PCR; TCRdb's copy has only in-frame clones and leaves some out. The sample records around 9,900 clones, 64% being singletons. CDR3 length: 18 amino acids. V trimming: 5 bases; J trimming: 4 bases; junction bases outside the gene matches: 13. Germline V gene sequence: CDR1 PRHDT, CDR2 FYEKMQ (reference sequence). Remarks on this clone: Its antigen is not known.

The sequencing sample was made of breast tumor tissue. The V gene is TRBV13, the J gene TRBJ2-5; 13 bases are a match to TRBD2. This receptor was obtained from a person aged 60 to 70 with breast cancer. This CDR3 reads CASSLGTTSGGASETQYF. Here the CDR3 DNA reads TGTGCCAGCAGCCTCGGGACAACTAGCGGGGGGGCATCAGAGACCCAGTACTTC.